The entry that follows covers one T cell receptor beta chain sequence. Only a few counts were recorded for this clonotype. Its specific antigen is unknown. Within one base of it there is no much larger clone, and no base qualities were kept. These data are taken from a study of human T cells and chemical hapten exposure (TCRdb year 2021). A note on the overall study: For sensitization, 2% DPC in acetone was applied to a 2 cm by 2 cm area of upper inner arm skin. Throughout the approximately 25-week study period, patients were also given weekly therapeutic DPC doses on the scalp. Patch tests used Finn chambers with 0.01% DPC on the upper back, scored after 6 days by International Contact Dermatitis Research Group standards. Alopecia areata with under or over 50% scalp involvement, alopecia totalis and alopecia universalis were represented in the patient cohort, which was mostly female. Libraries were pooled for sequencing, and per-sample TCR yields varied mainly because of small differences in library volumes within the pool. Peripheral blood TCR repertoire changes were tracked in vivo in alopecia patients during primary and secondary sensitization to the hapten diphenylcyclopropenone (DPC). Patient blood was sampled pre-sensitization (week 0) and at 2, 6 and about 24 weeks after DPC sensitization. For TCR sequencing, blood came from some 31 alopecia patients at anywhere from one to four time points (pre-sensitization, 2, 6 and 24 weeks). What the study reported, not specific to this receptor: Because every patient had alopecia, a presumed autoimmune disease, the patients' immune response might differ from that of healthy individuals. Repeated subsampling changed both the strength of the expansion versus patch-test correlation and the threshold at which the correlation became significant. A positive correlation was found between the number of PT1 expanded TCRs and patch test score, with significance reached at thresholds 8, 16 and 32 but not 4. DPC sensitization did not change how many TCRs were above 1 in 1000 frequency, and no evidence was found of alterations in global repertoire structure. Compared with pre-sensitization or healthy control sets, expanded TCRs formed significantly more large CDR3 similarity clusters, which is consistent with antigen-driven responses.

The sample's time point, from its label and the paper: pre-sensitization, week 0. The sample's treatment or condition label, decoded: therapeutic diphenylcyclopropenone sensitization with weekly scalp DPC. At each patch-test visit, blood was drawn before the patch test was applied. Patients were considered eligible if aged 18 to 70, diagnosed with alopecia and deemed suitable for DPC therapy, and patients were excluded if pregnant. Total RNA was extracted from unfractionated whole blood that had been collected in Tempus Blood RNA tubes. V is reduced by 7 bases and J by 0 bases, leaving a spacing of 16 bases between them. The germline V gene yields MDHEN for CDR1 and SYDVKM for CDR2. The CDR3 covers 15 residues, taking in both the cysteine and the phenylalanine. The kept DNA is CDR3 alone, 45 bases in frame from the first base. Library creation used RACE. This sample was sequenced with a NextSeq 500. During library preparation, unique molecular identifiers were attached to individual cDNA molecules so that TCRs could be counted quantitatively and reproducibly. For every blood RNA sample, sequencing covered both the TCR alpha and TCR beta chains. Per the authors' processing: The median number of TCRs per sample was roughly 94,000, ranging from about 20,000 to 690,600. V, J and CDR3 annotation of the TCR reads was carried out using the Decombinator software suite. To make PS versus PT1 abundance plots, every sample was subsampled to the same number of TCRs (28,000). TCRs were defined as expanded if absent before sensitization and observed at least eight times at the 2-week time point. The public sequencing data were trimmed at Q25 with fastp and processed into clonotypes with MiXCR by TCRdb, which kept only in-frame beta chains. Every CDR3 protein is listed once, alongside the most common genes and DNA of its rows. TCRdb's processing, not the authors', yielded these V and J calls. The sample data list roughly 100,000 distinct CDR3 sequences, and 10% to 15% of these were observed just once. About 1.6% of the sample goes to the ten largest clones.

The specimen comprised whole blood, sampled in connection with sensitization to the hapten diphenylcyclopropenone (DPC). This chain is built from TRBV28 and TRBJ2-7, with the D gene not confidently named. This clonotype was obtained from a woman aged 45-65 years with alopecia areata. Some clones in this sample may be carry-over from other donors' samples. The CDR3 here reads CASTINVRSSYEQYF. The bases read TGTGCCAGCACCATTAATGTCCGGAGCTCCTACGAGCAGTACTTC.